The 24 T cell receptor beta chains presented below share a single source sample, sequenced in a study of cytomegalovirus exposure and HLA in healthy donors. The table came from immunoSEQ multiplex PCR; TCRdb's copy has only in-frame clones and leaves some out. Here the sample spans approximately 110,000 clones, around 94% being singletons. Input material: PBMCs. These receptors all come from a woman aged 18 to 35 in good health and CMV-seronegative.

The rearrangement links TRBV6-5 to TRBJ1-2, with D possibly being TRBD1 (5 bases). Germline CDR1 MNHEY, CDR2 SVGAGI. The CDR3 totals 12 residues. Deletions cut 6 bases from V and 6 bases from J, with 11 bases between. In DNA form, the CDR3 reads TGTGCCAGCAGGGGGGGGAGGGATGGCTACACCTTC. This translates into CASRGGRDGYTF.

DNA for the CDR3: TGTGCCTGGAAACCCAGGGGAGATTATAGCAATCAGCCCCAGCATTTT. Translation: CAWKPRGDYSNQPQHF. The V call is TRBV30, the J call TRBJ1-5; perhaps TRBD1 as D (6 bases). CDR1 is GTSNPN and CDR2 is SVGIG in the germline V gene (reference sequence). Trimming left V 4 bases short and J 0 bases short, with 16 bases between. This CDR3 spans 16 amino acids.

V usage is TRBV14 and J usage is TRBJ2-2; D is unclear. Germline CDR1 SGHDN, CDR2 FVKESK. Trimming shortened V by 3 bases and J by 0 bases, and 8 bases separated the two germline ends. This CDR3 region has 15 residues. The DNA of the CDR3 is TGTGCCAGCAGCCATAGAGCGTCGAACACCGGGGAGCTGTTTTTT. This sequence encodes CASSHRASNTGELFF.

The chain has TRBV15 and TRBJ1-4, with D possibly matching TRBD1 (6 bases). The germline V gene has CDR1 LNHNV and CDR2 YYDKDF (reference sequence). Trimming cost V 4 bases and J 7 bases, with 13 bases left between them. The CDR3 sequence is 14 residues long. CDR3 bases: TGTGCCACCAGCAACGTCGGACAGACTGAAAAACTGTTTTTT. Translation: CATSNVGQTEKLFF.

This sequence joins TRBV28 and TRBJ2-5, with 7 bases lining up with TRBD2. Germline trimming cut 5 bases from V and 2 bases from J; bases unmatched to any gene: 11. This CDR3 is 16 amino acids long. Germline assignment: CDR1 MDHEN and CDR2 SYDVKM. CDR3 bases: TGTGCCAGCAGTCCAGTCGCTAGCGGAGAACAAGAGACCCAGTACTTC. Translating it yields CASSPVASGEQETQYF.

V is TRBV19 and J is TRBJ1-1; the D gene is possibly TRBD1 (5 bases). This CDR3 contains 17 residues. Trimming shortened V by 4 bases and J by 3 bases, and 21 bases separated the two germline ends. CDR1 and CDR2 from the germline V gene are LNHDA and SQIVND (reference sequence). Here the CDR3 DNA reads TGTGCCAGTAGTACCAACCGGGGGGAATTACGGGACACTGAAGCTTTCTTT. Translated: CASSTNRGELRDTEAFF.

The chain has TRBV30 and TRBJ1-1; weak D call: TRBD1 (5 bases). Trimming pared 1 base from V and 5 bases from J, leaving 14 bases between. The CDR3 sequence is 14 residues long. CDR1 and CDR2 (germline): GTSNPN, SVGIG (reference sequence). As DNA, the CDR3 is TGTGCCTGGAGTGCAATCGGGTCAGGGACTGAAGCTTTCTTT. This translates into CAWSAIGSGTEAFF.

The chain recombines TRBV7-2 with TRBJ2-7; D is possibly TRBD2 (6 bases). This CDR3 has 16 residues. Trimming took off 5 bases at V and 3 bases at J, with 20 bases between the two ends. Per germline, CDR1 SGHTA and CDR2 FQGNSA. The CDR3 here is CASSPTSGAGDYEQYF. The CDR3 DNA follows: TGTGCCAGCAGCCCCACGTCCGGAGCGGGCGACTACGAGCAGTACTTC.

The CDR3 sequence is CASSGTSGKQETQYF. In DNA, the CDR3 is TGTGCCAGCAGCGGGACTAGCGGGAAACAGGAGACCCAGTACTTC. This chain uses TRBV11-2 with TRBJ2-5, with TRBD2 identical over 13 bases. J gave up 5 bases and V 5 bases, and 5 bases lay outside the gene matches. The CDR3 is 15 residues long. CDR1 and CDR2 from the germline V gene are SGHAT and FQNNGV. The full variable domain, rest sourced from reference TRBV11-2 and TRBJ2-5, is EAGVAQSPRYKIIEKRQSVAFWCNPISGHATLYWYQQILGQGPKLLIQFQNNGVVDDSQLPKDRFSAERLKGVDSTLKIQPAKLEDSAVYLCASSGTSGKQETQYFGPGTRLLVL.

The chain has TRBV10-3 and TRBJ2-7, with a possible D match to TRBD2 (5 bases). Germline CDR1 and CDR2: ENHRY and SYGVKD. This CDR3 has 14 residues. V was trimmed by 3 bases and J by 1 base, leaving 10 bases between them. CDR3 DNA: TGTGCCATCAGTGACGGACTTCCGTCCTACGAGCAGTACTTC. This encodes CAISDGLPSYEQYF.

The chain has TRBV7-2 and TRBJ2-5; D remains ambiguous. Germline V lookup: CDR1 SGHTA, CDR2 FQGNSA. The CDR3 totals 15 residues. V was shortened by 2 bases and J by 4 bases, with 14 bases between the two germline ends. The CDR3 region has the DNA TGTGCCAGCAGCTTAAGTCTGGCGGTAGGAGAGACCCAGTACTTC. Its protein is CASSLSLAVGETQYF.

This CDR3 reads CASSLFSAAPDTQYF. In nucleotides, the CDR3 is TGTGCCAGCAGTTTGTTCTCTGCGGCCCCAGATACGCAGTATTTT. The rearrangement joins TRBV27 to TRBJ2-3; D not resolved. CDR3 size: 15 residues. V gave up 3 bases and J gave up 4 bases, with 14 bases separating them. Looked up from germline, CDR1 is MNHEY and CDR2 is SMNVEV (reference sequence).

The chain is built from TRBV6-5 and TRBJ2-7, with a possible D match to TRBD2 (7 bases). The germline V and J ends were trimmed by 2 bases and 3 bases, with 14 bases remaining between them. The V gene's germline CDR1 is MNHEY and CDR2 SVGAGI. This CDR3 has 15 amino acids. CDR3 coding DNA: TGTGCCAGCAGTTACAGCTGGGGGGGCGGCTACGAGCAGTACTTC. Its protein product is CASSYSWGGGYEQYF.

This chain links TRBV5-4 with TRBJ1-4, with D unresolved. The CDR3 is 14 amino acids. Germline CDR1 reads SGHNT; CDR2 reads YYREEE (reference sequence). Trimming stripped 3 bases from V and 11 bases from J, with 17 bases between. DNA for the CDR3: TGTGCCAGCAGCTCCTGGGCCTCTCCCCTGAAACTGTTTTTT. It translates to CASSSWASPLKLFF.

V is TRBV9 and J is TRBJ1-2; the match to TRBD1 covers 7 bases. Trimming at V came to 6 bases and at J to 5 bases, leaving 7 bases not matched to a gene. This CDR3 is built from 13 residues. Germline V gene sequence: CDR1 SGDLS, CDR2 YYNGEE. CDR3 bases: TGTGCCAGCATGGGACAGACCTCTTATGGCTACACCTTC. Its translation is CASMGQTSYGYTF.

CDR3 nucleotides: TGTGCCAGCAGCCTGTCGATCCCGGGGACAGATACGCAGTATTTT. It yields the protein CASSLSIPGTDTQYF. V usage is TRBV11-2 and J usage is TRBJ2-3; tentatively, D is TRBD2 (5 bases). Germline V gene data show CDR1 as SGHAT and CDR2 as FQNNGV. V was clipped by 5 bases and J by 3 bases, with 15 bases between them. The CDR3 consists of 15 residues. Based on the CDR3 plus reference TRBV11-2 and TRBJ2-3, the full variable domain is EAGVAQSPRYKIIEKRQSVAFWCNPISGHATLYWYQQILGQGPKLLIQFQNNGVVDDSQLPKDRFSAERLKGVDSTLKIQPAKLEDSAVYLCASSLSIPGTDTQYFGPGTRLTVL.

The chain has TRBV5-1 and TRBJ2-2; the match to TRBD2 covers 7 bases. Per the germline V gene, CDR1 is SGHRS and CDR2 is YFSETQ. The CDR3 sequence is 15 residues long. V was pared by 7 bases and J by 4 bases, with 10 bases of the junction left unmatched. CDR3 nucleotides: TGCGCCAGCGCCGAGGGAGGGACGGGCACCGGGGAGCTGTTTTTT. Translating it yields CASAEGGTGTGELFF.

V and J are TRBV7-8 and TRBJ1-2; 9 nucleotides align to TRBD1. The CDR3 loop spans 14 amino acids. With V trimmed by 4 bases and J by 6 bases, 6 bases remained unmatched. Germline assignment: CDR1 SGHVS and CDR2 FQNEAQ. DNA for the CDR3: TGTGCCAGCAGCTCACCGGGACAGGGTAATGGCTACACCTTC. The encoded protein is CASSSPGQGNGYTF.

This chain links TRBV2 with TRBJ2-3, with D tentatively TRBD2 (6 bases). CDR1 and CDR2 from the germline V gene are SNHLY and FYNNEI. Deletions cut 5 bases from V and 0 bases from J, with 18 bases between. There are 17 residues in the CDR3. The CDR3 sequence is CASSLQNSGMSTDTQYF. In DNA form, the CDR3 reads TGTGCCAGCAGTCTCCAAAATAGCGGAATGAGCACAGATACGCAGTATTTT.

V and J are TRBV7-2 and TRBJ1-2; 8 bases are shared with TRBD1. The length of the CDR3 is 16 residues. Germline V gene data show CDR1 as SGHTA and CDR2 as FQGNSA. Losses at the gene ends were 2 bases for V and 5 bases for J; bases not matched to a gene: 10. The CDR3 loop is CASSLNRQGRRYGYTF. CDR3 DNA: TGTGCCAGCAGCTTAAATAGACAGGGGCGGAGATATGGCTACACCTTC.

This chain links TRBV5-1 with TRBJ1-3; D perhaps matches TRBD1 (6 bases). Germline V CDR1 and CDR2: SGHRS, YFSETQ. The CDR3 length is 15 residues. V was trimmed by 4 bases and J by 2 bases, leaving 13 bases between them. CDR3: CASSALTGTGNTIYF. CDR3 sequence (DNA): TGCGCCAGCAGCGCCCTGACAGGTACTGGAAACACCATATATTTT. The full variable domain, rest sourced from reference TRBV5-1 and TRBJ1-3, is KAGVTQTPRYLIKTRGQQVTLSCSPISGHRSVSWYQQTPGQGLQFLFEYFSETQRNKGNFPGRFSGRQFSNSRSEMNVSTLELGDSALYLCASSALTGTGNTIYFGEGSWLTVV.

The rearrangement joins TRBV27 to TRBJ2-7, with 7 nucleotides matching TRBD1. This CDR3 has 14 amino acids. Germline CDR1 reads MNHEY; CDR2 reads SMNVEV (reference sequence). The J segment lost 4 bases and the V segment lost 8 bases, leaving 11 bases of the junction unmatched. Here the CDR3 reads CASGPGTESYEQYF. The CDR3, as DNA: TGTGCCAGCGGCCCCGGGACAGAGAGTTACGAGCAGTACTTC.

The V call is TRBV2, the J call TRBJ2-7; no reliable D call. With 3 bases removed from V and 0 bases from J, the gap between germline ends came to 9 bases. CDR1 is SNHLY, CDR2 FYNNEI, per germline. The CDR3 runs 14 residues. The CDR3 is CASSDRPSSYEQYF. The DNA for the CDR3 is TGTGCCAGCAGTGACAGGCCTTCCTCCTACGAGCAGTACTTC.

The rearrangement uses TRBV6-1 and TRBJ1-3; D is unclear. V lost 4 bases and J lost 4, with 20 bases in between. This CDR3 region has 17 residues. Germline V gene data show CDR1 as MNHNS and CDR2 as SASEGT. For the CDR3, the DNA is TGTGCCAGCAGTGCCCGGCCGGCAGCAACGGGGGGAAACACCATATATTTT. Protein: CASSARPAATGGNTIYF.